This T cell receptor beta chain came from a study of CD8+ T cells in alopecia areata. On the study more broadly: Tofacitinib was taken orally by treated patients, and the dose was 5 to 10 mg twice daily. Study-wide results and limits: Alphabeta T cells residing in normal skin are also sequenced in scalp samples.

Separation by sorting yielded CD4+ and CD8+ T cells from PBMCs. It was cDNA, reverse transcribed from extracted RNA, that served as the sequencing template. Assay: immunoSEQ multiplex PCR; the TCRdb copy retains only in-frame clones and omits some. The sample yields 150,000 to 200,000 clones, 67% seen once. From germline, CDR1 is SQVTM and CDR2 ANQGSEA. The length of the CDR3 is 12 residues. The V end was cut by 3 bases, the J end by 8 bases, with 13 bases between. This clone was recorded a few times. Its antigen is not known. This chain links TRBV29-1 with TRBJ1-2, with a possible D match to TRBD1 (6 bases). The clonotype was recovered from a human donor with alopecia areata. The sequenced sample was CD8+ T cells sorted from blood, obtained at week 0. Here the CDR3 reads CSVDTGRGGYTF. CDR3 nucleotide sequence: TGCAGCGTTGATACAGGGAGGGGAGGCTACACCTTC.